The TCR beta chain described here comes from a study of blood T cell repertoires in COVID-19. Study summary: Sources were T cells, B-cell-depleted T cells, or PBMCs; the material itself was cDNA or gDNA.

Clones were sequenced by immunoSEQ multiplex PCR, and TCRdb holds only the in-frame ones, with some missing. The sample comprises approximately 140,000 clones, about four fifths of which are singletons, and 3% to 4% rests with the top ten. Trimming at V came to 4 bases and at J to 12 bases, leaving 12 bases not matched to a gene. Germline V lookup: CDR1 SGHAT, CDR2 FQNNGV. The CDR3 has 16 residues. Sequences were obtained from PBMCs or T cells enriched from blood (not recorded which). The TCR originated in a woman aged 45-65 years with acute COVID-19. This chain links TRBV11-2 with TRBJ2-1; 13 positions match TRBD2. The DNA for the CDR3 is TGTGCCAGCAGCTACGATCCGACTAGCGGGAGGTTAGGGCAGTTCTTC. Its protein is CASSYDPTSGRLGQFF.